The 19 T cell receptor beta chains presented below share a single source sample, sequenced in a study of control samples from healthy donors and cancer patients. Sequenced by immunoSEQ multiplex PCR; TCRdb stores in-frame clones only, minus some. The sample consists of 100,000 to 120,000 clones, 70% to 85% of them appearing once. The sequenced sample was blood. Receptors were obtained from a man aged 18 to 29 in good health.

The DNA for the CDR3 is TGTGCCAGCAGCTCGACAGCTACCACAGATACGCAGTATTTT. Encoded protein: CASSSTATTDTQYF. The chain links TRBV7-6 to TRBJ2-3; tentatively, D is TRBD1 (5 bases). The CDR3 loop spans 14 amino acids. CDR1 and CDR2 from the germline V gene are SGHVS and FNYEAQ. Trimming pared 4 bases from V and 2 bases from J, leaving 10 bases between.

This clone was picked up many times. The chain uses TRBV19 and TRBJ1-2; 9 bases line up with TRBD1. V gave up 3 bases and J gave up 2 bases; unmatched junction bases: 4. This CDR3 has 15 amino acids. Germline CDR1 and CDR2: LNHDA and SQIVND (reference sequence). The CDR3 DNA is TGTGCCAGTAGTATTCGGACAGGGGACAACTATGGCTACACCTTC. Translating it yields CASSIRTGDNYGYTF.

The chain combines TRBV4-3 with TRBJ1-6; D perhaps matches TRBD1 (6 bases). This CDR3 has 15 residues. The germline gives CDR1 LGHNA, CDR2 YSLEER. V gave up 0 bases and J gave up 10 bases, with 13 bases separating them. The CDR3, as DNA: TGCGCCAGCAGCCAAGAGAGGACAGTAGAGTCACCCCTCCACTTT. Encoded protein: CASSQERTVESPLHF.

The gene calls are TRBV15 and TRBJ2-6, with 9 bases that match TRBD1. The CDR3 has 16 residues. The germline CDR1 and CDR2 sequences are LNHNV and YYDKDF (reference sequence). Losses at the gene ends were 6 bases for V and 0 bases for J; bases not matched to a gene: 3. The CDR3 sequence: CATRTGGYSGANVLTF. CDR3 nucleotides: TGTGCCACCAGGACAGGGGGTTACTCTGGGGCCAACGTCCTGACTTTC.

V gene TRBV3-1 (or the pseudogene TRBV3-2) combines with J gene TRBJ2-3; D ambiguous. V lost 2 bases, J lost 1 base, and 7 bases lay in between. The germline V gene encodes CDR1 LGHDT and CDR2 YNNKEL (reference sequence). The CDR3 is made up of 14 amino acids. CDR3 region: CASSQTGGTDTQYF. CDR3 sequence (DNA): TGTGCCAGCAGCCAAACTGGGGGCACAGATACGCAGTATTTT.

The gene calls are TRBV25-1 and TRBJ1-2, with a possible D match to TRBD1 (5 bases). V lost 3 bases and J 5 bases, leaving 13 bases between the germline ends. The CDR3 is made up of 14 amino acids. The germline CDR1 and CDR2 sequences are MGHDK and SYGVNS. The CDR3 loop is CASSDTGPGYGYTF. The CDR3 DNA sequence: TGTGCCAGCAGTGACACAGGCCCTGGTTATGGCTACACCTTC.

V gene TRBV11-2 combines with J gene TRBJ2-7; 9 bases agree with TRBD1. Germline V lookup: CDR1 SGHAT, CDR2 FQNNGV. CDR3 length equals 16 residues. V lost 3 bases, J lost 6 bases, and 12 bases stayed unmatched. This CDR3 is CASSFDIYRGPGEQYF. The CDR3 nucleotides read TGTGCCAGCAGCTTCGACATCTACAGGGGGCCCGGCGAGCAGTACTTC. Combining the CDR3 with reference TRBV11-2 and TRBJ2-7 gives the whole variable domain EAGVAQSPRYKIIEKRQSVAFWCNPISGHATLYWYQQILGQGPKLLIQFQNNGVVDDSQLPKDRFSAERLKGVDSTLKIQPAKLEDSAVYLCASSFDIYRGPGEQYFGPGTRLTVT.

CDR3 amino acids: CASSPRGQATSPSGNTIYF. CDR3 in DNA: TGTGCCAGCAGCCCGCGGGGACAGGCGACATCTCCCTCTGGAAACACCATATATTTT. V gene TRBV14 combines with J gene TRBJ1-3; 8 positions match TRBD1. The trim removed 4 bases at V and 0 bases at J, leaving 14 bases unmatched. The germline V gene has CDR1 SGHDN and CDR2 FVKESK. This CDR3 is built from 19 residues.

The V and J genes are TRBV5-6 and TRBJ1-5; D is undetermined. There are 15 residues in the CDR3. Germline values: CDR1 SGHDT, CDR2 YYEEEE. Between the trimmed V and J ends, which lost 0 bases and 0 bases, there was a span of 7 bases. In DNA form, the CDR3 reads TGTGCCAGCAGCTTGGGACGCCTTAGCAATCAGCCCCAGCATTTT. As protein: CASSLGRLSNQPQHF.

There are a few counts of this clone. The chain combines TRBV30 with TRBJ1-1; D is uncertain. This CDR3 has 12 residues. V lost 2 bases and J lost 2, with 6 bases in between. CDR1 GTSNPN and CDR2 SVGIG come from the germline V gene (reference sequence). CDR3 nucleotide sequence: TGTGCCTGGAGTCAGTATAACACTGAAGCTTTCTTT. Residues: CAWSQYNTEAFF.

The genes are TRBV5-1 and TRBJ2-1; 8 positions agree with TRBD1. CDR1 and CDR2 from the germline V gene are SGHRS and YFSETQ. Trimming cost V 3 bases and J 6 bases; bases outside gene matches: 5. The CDR3 covers 14 residues. CDR3 nucleotide sequence: TGCGCCAGCAGCTCCCGGGACAGGACCAATGAGCAGTTCTTC. Protein sequence: CASSSRDRTNEQFF.

The chain is built from TRBV18 and TRBJ2-5, with 7 bases aligning to TRBD1. V lost 10 bases and J lost 4; bases outside the gene matches: 9. The germline gives CDR1 KGHSH, CDR2 LQKENI. The CDR3 length is 13 residues. CDR3 loop: CATSTGDGETQYF. In DNA, the CDR3 is TGTGCCACCTCCACAGGGGACGGAGAGACCCAGTACTTC.

V usage is TRBV23-1 and J usage is TRBJ2-7, with D unresolved. TRBV23-1 qualifies as an ORF whose function is uncertain. V was cut by 8 bases and J by 1 base, with 15 bases left in between. The CDR3 has 14 residues. The CDR3 DNA reads as TGCGCCAGCGGTCGAGGACGATTTTCCTACGAGCAGTACTTC. This sequence encodes CASGRGRFSYEQYF.

The chain links TRBV28 to TRBJ2-5; 10 bases agree with TRBD2. The CDR3 has 15 residues. V lost 4 bases and J lost 4; bases outside the gene matches: 6. Germline V lookup: CDR1 MDHEN, CDR2 SYDVKM. CDR3: CASSSRLAGRETQYF. The CDR3 DNA is TGTGCCAGCAGTTCCCGACTAGCGGGCAGAGAGACCCAGTACTTC.

This chain uses TRBV6-6 with TRBJ2-2; 7 bases are a match to TRBD2. CDR1 MNHNY and CDR2 SVGAGI come from the germline V gene (reference sequence). The J segment lost 6 bases and the V segment lost 5 bases, leaving 6 bases of the junction unmatched. CDR3 length: 14 residues. The CDR3 DNA is TGTGCCAGCAGTCCCGCGGGGAGGGCCGGGGAGCTGTTTTTT. Residues: CASSPAGRAGELFF.

Only one count was recorded for this clone. The chain joins TRBV3-1 (or the pseudogene TRBV3-2) to TRBJ2-7; no firm D call. This CDR3 contains 14 residues. The germline V gene has CDR1 LGHDT and CDR2 YNNKEL (reference sequence). Trimming took off 3 bases at V and 5 bases at J, with 14 bases between the two ends. The CDR3 DNA is TGTGCCAGCAGCCAGGTAAACTCCCACGACGAGCAGTACTTC. Residues: CASSQVNSHDEQYF.

The chain carries TRBV9 and TRBJ1-2, with 8 bases that match TRBD1. Germline CDR1 SGDLS, CDR2 YYNGEE. Losses at the gene ends were 4 bases for V and 3 bases for J; bases not matched to a gene: 14. This CDR3 is built from 17 residues. CDR3 nucleotides: TGTGCCAGCAGCATGGACAGGGCCCAAATGAGGTACTATGGCTACACCTTC. Protein sequence: CASSMDRAQMRYYGYTF.

The chain uses TRBV5-1 and TRBJ1-2; TRBD1 matches 7 bases. Trimming at V came to 0 bases and at J to 0 bases, leaving 5 bases not matched to a gene. The V gene's germline CDR1 is SGHRS and CDR2 YFSETQ. This CDR3 is built from 16 residues. The CDR3 region is CASSLVGGASNYGYTF. The CDR3 coding sequence is TGCGCCAGCAGCTTGGTAGGGGGCGCATCTAACTATGGCTACACCTTC.

V gene TRBV5-1 combines with J gene TRBJ2-5; TRBD1 agrees at 7 bases. The CDR3 has 15 residues. The junction had 11 bases not matched to a gene; V was cut back by 6 bases and J by 3 bases. CDR1 is SGHRS and CDR2 is YFSETQ in the germline V gene. The CDR3 protein is CASTFVDRVEETQYF. The CDR3 nucleotides are TGCGCCAGCACTTTCGTCGACAGGGTGGAAGAGACCCAGTACTTC.